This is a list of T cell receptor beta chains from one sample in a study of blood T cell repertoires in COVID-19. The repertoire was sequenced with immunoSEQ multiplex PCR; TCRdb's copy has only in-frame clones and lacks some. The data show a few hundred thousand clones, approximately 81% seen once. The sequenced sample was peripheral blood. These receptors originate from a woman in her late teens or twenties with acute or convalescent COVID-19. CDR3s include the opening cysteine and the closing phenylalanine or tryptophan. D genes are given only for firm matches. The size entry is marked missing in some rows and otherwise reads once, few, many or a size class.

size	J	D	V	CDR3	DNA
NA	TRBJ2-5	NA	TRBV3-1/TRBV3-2	CASSQEARSGQETQYF	TGTGCCAGCAGCCAAGAGGCGAGAAGCGGCCAAGAGACCCAGTACTTC
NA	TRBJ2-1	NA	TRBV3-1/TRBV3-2	CASRDWNWDEQFF	TGTGCCAGCAGGGACTGGAACTGGGATGAGCAGTTCTTC
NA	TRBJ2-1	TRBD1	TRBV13	CASSPGTGGIEQFF	TGTGCCAGCAGCCCCGGGACAGGGGGGATTGAGCAGTTCTTC
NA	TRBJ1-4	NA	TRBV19	CASRVSREEANEKLFF	TGTGCCAGTAGAGTCTCCAGGGAAGAGGCTAATGAAAAACTGTTTTTT
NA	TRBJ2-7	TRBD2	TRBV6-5	CASSSFFSGAEQYF	TGTGCCAGCAGTTCTTTCTTTAGCGGGGCCGAGCAGTACTTC
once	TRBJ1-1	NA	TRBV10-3	CAISKGQPNTEAFF	TGTGCCATCAGTAAGGGACAACCGAACACTGAAGCTTTCTTT
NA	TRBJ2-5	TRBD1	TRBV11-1	CASSLVTGGAETQYF	TGTGCCAGCAGCTTAGTTACAGGGGGCGCAGAGACCCAGTACTTC
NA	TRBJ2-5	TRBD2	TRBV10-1	CASSESAGGQETQYF	TGCGCCAGCAGTGAGTCAGCGGGGGGACAAGAGACCCAGTACTTC
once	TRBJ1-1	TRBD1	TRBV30	CAWSDLRGREAFF	TGTGCCTGGAGTGATCTCAGGGGGCGAGAAGCTTTCTTT
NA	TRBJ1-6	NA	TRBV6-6	CASSYTGVHNSPLHF	TGTGCCAGCAGTTACACCGGGGTCCATAATTCACCCCTCCACTTT
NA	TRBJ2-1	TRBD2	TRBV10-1	CASSERLAGSRNEQFF	TGCGCCAGCAGTGAGAGACTAGCGGGGTCTCGGAATGAGCAGTTCTTC
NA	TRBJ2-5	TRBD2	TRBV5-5	CASSRNVGLAQETQYF	TGTGCCAGCAGCCGCAATGTAGGACTAGCCCAGGAGACCCAGTACTTC
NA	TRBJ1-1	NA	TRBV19	CASSINGNTEAFF	TGTGCCAGTAGTATTAACGGGAACACTGAAGCTTTCTTT
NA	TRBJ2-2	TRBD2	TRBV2	CASGRGSGGANTGELFF	TGTGCCAGCGGACGGGGTTCCGGGGGGGCGAACACCGGGGAGCTGTTTTTT
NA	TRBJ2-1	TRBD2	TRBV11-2	CASTSIGGGEGQFF	TGTGCCAGCACCTCCATCGGCGGGGGGGAGGGGCAGTTCTTC
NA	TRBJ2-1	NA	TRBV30	CAWSPQGNYNEQFF	TGTGCCTGGAGTCCTCAGGGAAACTACAATGAGCAGTTCTTC
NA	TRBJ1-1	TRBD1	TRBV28	CASRYGTGGIGTEAFF	TGTGCCAGCAGGTATGGGACAGGGGGCATCGGCACTGAAGCTTTCTTT
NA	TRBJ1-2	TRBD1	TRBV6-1	CASSADLTDRHYYGYTF	TGTGCCAGCAGTGCGGATCTTACGGACAGGCATTACTATGGCTACACCTTC
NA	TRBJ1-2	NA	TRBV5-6	CASRRGAAEGYTF	TGTGCCAGCCGGAGGGGCGCGGCTGAAGGCTACACCTTC
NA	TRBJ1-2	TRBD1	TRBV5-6	CASSPDRGLPNYGYTF	TGTGCCAGCAGCCCTGACAGGGGGCTACCTAACTATGGCTACACCTTC
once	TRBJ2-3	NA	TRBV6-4	CASSASSSPDTQYF	TGTGCCAGCAGTGCCTCTAGCTCCCCCGATACGCAGTATTTT
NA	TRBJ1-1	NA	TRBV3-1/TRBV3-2	CASSQTVGDMNTEAFF	TGTGCCAGCAGCCAAACAGTTGGCGATATGAACACTGAAGCTTTCTTT
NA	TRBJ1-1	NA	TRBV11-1	CASSLAEGSTEAFF	TGTGCCAGCAGCTTAGCCGAGGGAAGCACTGAAGCTTTCTTT
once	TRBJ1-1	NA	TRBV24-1	CATRERDTYTEAFF	TGTGCCACCAGAGAGAGGGACACCTACACTGAAGCTTTCTTT
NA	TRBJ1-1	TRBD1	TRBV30	CACIMDRVNTEAFF	TGTGCCTGCATTATGGACAGGGTGAACACTGAAGCTTTCTTT
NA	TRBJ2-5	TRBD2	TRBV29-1	CSVAGGQETQYF	TGCAGCGTGGCGGGGGGCCAAGAGACCCAGTACTTC
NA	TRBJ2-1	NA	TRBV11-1	CASSLVSRSSYNEQFF	TGTGCCAGCAGCTTAGTAAGCCGGAGCTCCTACAATGAGCAGTTCTTC
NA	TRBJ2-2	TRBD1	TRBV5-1	CASSFTTLQTGGDTGELFF	TGCGCCAGCAGCTTTACCACCTTACAGACAGGGGGCGATACCGGGGAGCTGTTTTTT
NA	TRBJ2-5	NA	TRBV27	CASSSNRGSAETQYF	TGTGCCAGCAGTTCCAATCGGGGGAGTGCAGAGACCCAGTACTTC
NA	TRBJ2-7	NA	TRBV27	CASSLSWGPLYEQYF	TGTGCCAGCAGTTTATCATGGGGGCCTCTCTACGAGCAGTACTTC
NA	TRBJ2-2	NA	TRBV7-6	CASSLGARILGELFF	TGTGCCAGCAGCTTAGGGGCCAGGATTTTGGGGGAGCTGTTTTTT
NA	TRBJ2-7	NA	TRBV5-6	CASSLARNRGSYEQYF	TGTGCCAGCAGCTTGGCCAGGAATAGGGGCTCCTACGAGCAGTACTTC
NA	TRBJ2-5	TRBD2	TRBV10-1	CANPLAGYQETQYF	TGCGCCAACCCGCTAGCGGGATACCAAGAGACCCAGTACTTC
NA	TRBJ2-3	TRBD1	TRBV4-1	CASSLRGSDTQYF	TGCGCCAGCAGCCTCAGGGGGTCAGATACGCAGTATTTT
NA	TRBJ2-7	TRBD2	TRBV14	CASSQDSGSSLAYEQYF	TGTGCCAGCAGCCAAGATAGCGGGAGCTCTCTAGCCTACGAGCAGTACTTC
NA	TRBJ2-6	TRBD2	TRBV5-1	CASSEHGTSGSSGANVLTF	TGCGCCAGCAGCGAACATGGGACTAGCGGGAGCTCTGGGGCCAACGTCCTGACTTTC
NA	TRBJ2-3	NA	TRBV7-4	CAKRTDTQYF	TGTGCCAAGAGGACAGATACGCAGTATTTT
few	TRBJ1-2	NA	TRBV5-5	CASSSRPDYFYGYTF	TGTGCCAGCAGCTCGCGTCCGGACTACTTCTATGGCTACACCTTC
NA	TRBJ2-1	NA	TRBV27	CASSFRGFRNEQFF	TGTGCCAGCAGTTTCCGGGGATTTAGGAATGAGCAGTTCTTC
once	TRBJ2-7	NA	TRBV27	CASSLGQGYYEQYF	TGTGCCAGCAGTTTAGGGCAGGGGTACTACGAGCAGTACTTC
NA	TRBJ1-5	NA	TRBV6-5	CASSYEVDQPQHF	TGTGCCAGCAGTTACGAGGTGGATCAGCCCCAGCATTTT
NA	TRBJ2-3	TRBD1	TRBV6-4	CASSDGTGGLDTQYF	TGTGCCAGCAGTGACGGGACAGGGGGATTAGATACGCAGTATTTT
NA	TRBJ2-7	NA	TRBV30	CAWSSDSGNEQYF	TGTGCCTGGTCGTCTGATTCAGGTAACGAGCAGTACTTC
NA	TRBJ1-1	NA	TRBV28	CASSPRRMNTEAFF	TGTGCCAGCAGTCCCCGGCGGATGAACACTGAAGCTTTCTTT
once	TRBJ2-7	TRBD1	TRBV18	CASSTGTGKSYEQYF	TGTGCCAGCTCTACGGGGACAGGGAAGTCTTACGAGCAGTACTTC
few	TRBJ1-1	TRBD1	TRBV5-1	CASSLAQGATEAFF	TGCGCCAGCAGCTTGGCCCAGGGGGCCACTGAAGCTTTCTTT
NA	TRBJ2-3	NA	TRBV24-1	CATSDFRENTQYF	TGTGCCACCAGTGATTTTCGAGAGAATACGCAGTATTTT
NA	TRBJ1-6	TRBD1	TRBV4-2	CASSQVWDRYMNSPLHF	TGTGCCAGCAGCCAAGTATGGGACAGGTATATGAATTCACCCCTCCACTTT